These 27 T cell receptor beta chains were all obtained from the same sample, sequenced in a study of T cells in Graves' hyperthyroidism and ophthalmopathy. Amplified regions were TCR beta CDR3 sequences from RNA transcripts. In the first-round RT-PCR of the TCR CDR3, the HTBI primer set was used. TCRdb re-analysed the multiplex PCR reads in MiXCR, keeping a single row per CDR3 protein. The table lists about 270,000 distinct CDR3 sequences, around 20% of them singletons. Sequencing was done on a sample of blood. Receptors were obtained from a man aged 25 to 40 with Graves' ophthalmopathy.

Of note for this clonotype: A much larger clone differs by one base, so this may be a read error. The rearrangement uses TRBV11-2 and TRBJ2-1, with TRBD2 matching 7 bases. Trimming removed 5 bases from V and 2 bases from J; junction bases left unmatched: 6. Germline assignment: CDR1 SGHAT and CDR2 FQNNGV. CDR3 size: 15 residues. The CDR3 here is CASSPRRGAYNEQFF. CDR3 coding DNA: TGTGCCAGCAGCCCCCGACGGGGGGCCTACAATGAGCAGTTCTTC.

The CDR3 bases are TGTGCCAGCAGCCCGGGACTAAGGAACAATGAGCAGTTCTTC. Protein sequence: CASSPGLRNNEQFF. V and J are TRBV3-1 and TRBJ2-1; 7 bases line up with TRBD2. CDR3 length: 14 residues. The V gene's germline CDR1 is LGHDT and CDR2 YNNKEL (reference sequence). Losses at the gene ends were 4 bases for V and 5 bases for J; bases not matched to a gene: 5.

The chain uses TRBV18 and TRBJ2-4; tentatively, D is TRBD1 (6 bases). The CDR3 length is 14 residues. The germline gives CDR1 KGHSH, CDR2 LQKENI. V shed 2 bases and J shed 7 bases, with 12 bases lying between them. CDR3 in amino acids: CASSPGDNGNIQYF. The CDR3 DNA is TGTGCCAGCTCACCAGGGGACAACGGGAACATTCAGTACTTC. The full variable domain, with the rest looked up from reference TRBV18 and TRBJ2-4, is NAGVMQNPRHLVRRRGQEARLRCSPMKGHSHVYWYRQLPEEGLKFMVYLQKENIIDESGMPKERFSAEFPKEGPSILRIQQVVRGDSAAYFCASSPGDNGNIQYFGAGTRLSVL.

The chain combines TRBV28 with TRBJ1-2, with TRBD1 as a possible D gene (5 bases). CDR3 length equals 10 residues. Germline CDR1 reads MDHEN; CDR2 reads SYDVKM. Between the trimmed V and J ends, which lost 6 bases and 8 bases, there was a span of 7 bases. CDR3 nucleotide sequence: TGTGCCAGCAGGGGGGTCGGCTACACCTTC. This codes for CASRGVGYTF.

The chain joins TRBV28 to TRBJ2-6; perhaps D is TRBD1 or TRBD2 (5 bases each). This CDR3 comprises 17 residues. Trimming took off 7 bases at V and 1 base at J, with 17 bases between the two ends. Looked up from germline, CDR1 is MDHEN and CDR2 is SYDVKM. In nucleotides, the CDR3 is TGTGCCAGCACCCTAGTCAAGGGGAGTTCTGGGGCCAACGTCCTGACTTTC. Protein: CASTLVKGSSGANVLTF.

This clonotype was counted many times. The J gene is TRBJ2-1, the V gene TRBV3-1; either TRBD1 or TRBD2 may fit D (5 bases each). The CDR3 extends over 13 amino acids. Germline V gene sequence: CDR1 LGHDT, CDR2 YNNKEL (reference sequence). The V end was cut by 1 base, the J end by 8 bases, with 9 bases between. The CDR3 DNA follows: TGTGCCAGCAGCCAAGGGGGGATATATGAGCAGTTCTTC. Encoded protein: CASSQGGIYEQFF.

V gene TRBV6-5 combines with J gene TRBJ1-6, with no clear D. V was trimmed by 2 bases and J by 9 bases, leaving 17 bases between them. The CDR3 loop spans 16 amino acids. Germline CDR1 is MNHEY and CDR2 is SVGAGI. The CDR3 DNA sequence: TGTGCCAGCAGTTACAATCCTGAGGCAGGCCGTTCACCCCTCCACTTT. It yields the protein CASSYNPEAGRSPLHF.

This sequence joins TRBV5-6 and TRBJ2-5, with 13 positions matching TRBD2. The CDR3 totals 14 residues. V was clipped by 4 bases and J by 5 bases; unmatched bases: 2. CDR1 and CDR2 (germline): SGHDT, YYEEEE. The CDR3 DNA sequence: TGTGCCAGCAGCACGGGACTAGCGGGGGAGACCCAGTACTTC. Protein: CASSTGLAGETQYF.

This clonotype came up a few times. The rearrangement uses TRBV11-1 and TRBJ2-1; D might be TRBD1 or TRBD2, each matching 5 bases. Germline loops: CDR1 SGHAT, CDR2 FQDESV (reference sequence). V lost 4 bases to trimming and J lost 10 bases, with 20 bases between them. The CDR3 runs 15 residues. The CDR3 region is CASSSRDPLIAEQFF. The DNA for the CDR3 is TGTGCCAGCAGCTCCCGGGACCCTCTCATCGCCGAGCAGTTCTTC.

The rearrangement links TRBV15 to TRBJ1-1; possibly TRBD1 for D (6 bases). CDR1 is LNHNV and CDR2 is YYDKDF in the germline V gene (reference sequence). Trimming took 3 bases from V and 5 from J, leaving 7 bases between them. The CDR3 has 12 amino acids. This CDR3 reads CATSSRGTEAFF. For the CDR3, the DNA is TGTGCCACCAGCAGTAGGGGGACTGAAGCTTTCTTT.

A few counts support this clonotype. This chain links TRBV9 with TRBJ2-1, with D uncertain. This CDR3 spans 15 amino acids. Per the germline V gene, CDR1 is SGDLS and CDR2 is YYNGEE. The V end lost 4 bases, the J end lost 2 bases, and 13 bases lay between the germline ends. The CDR3 bases are TGTGCCAGCAGCCAAGACTTGACCCCCTACAATGAGCAGTTCTTC. Its translation is CASSQDLTPYNEQFF.

This chain connects TRBV28 to TRBJ2-7, with 7 bases fitting TRBD1. Germline trimming cut 6 bases from V and 3 bases from J; bases unmatched to any gene: 8. Germline assignment: CDR1 MDHEN and CDR2 SYDVKM. The CDR3 is 14 residues long. The CDR3: CASRHASGGYEQYF. The CDR3 DNA is TGTGCCAGCAGGCATGCATCAGGGGGCTACGAGCAGTACTTC.

This clonotype was picked up a small number of times. The genes are TRBV7-3 and TRBJ2-5, with a possible D match to TRBD1 (5 bases). Germline V gene lookup returns CDR1 SGHTA and CDR2 FQGTGA. CDR3 length: 15 residues. Trimming removed 2 bases from V and 4 bases from J, with 14 bases in between. The CDR3 nucleotides read TGTGCCAGCAGCTTACAGGGTGGAGTTATAGAGACCCAGTACTTC. Translation: CASSLQGGVIETQYF.

The chain has TRBV12-3 or TRBV12-4 and TRBJ1-1; weak D call: TRBD1 (6 bases). The CDR3 consists of 15 residues. Trimming cost V 11 bases and J 2 bases, with 21 bases left between them. CDR3 loop: CACRKAPTGNTEAFF. The CDR3 DNA reads TGTGCCTGCCGAAAAGCACCGACAGGCAACACTGAAGCTTTCTTT.

For this clonotype: This may be a read error, as it is one base from a much larger clone. The chain links TRBV12-3 or TRBV12-4 to TRBJ2-3, with 7 bases matching TRBD2. The CDR3 is 16 residues long. With V trimmed by 3 bases and J by 5 bases, 11 bases remained unmatched. CDR3 amino acids: CASSLREGGWRDTQYF. The CDR3 nucleotides read TGTGCCAGCAGTTTGAGGGAGGGAGGGTGGAGAGATACGCAGTATTTT.

This chain uses TRBV28 with TRBJ2-7, with TRBD2 matching 8 bases. J gave up 5 bases and V 1 base, and 13 bases lay outside the gene matches. The CDR3 totals 17 residues. Looked up from germline, CDR1 is MDHEN and CDR2 is SYDVKM. The CDR3 bases are TGTGCCAGCAGTTTATTTCGGACATATGGGACTAGTAACGAGCAGTACTTC. Its translation is CASSLFRTYGTSNEQYF. Full variable domain (remainder filled in from reference TRBV28 and TRBJ2-7): DVKVTQSSRYLVKRTGEKVFLECVQDMDHENMFWYRQDPGLGLRLIYFSYDVKMKEKGDIPEGYSVSREKKERFSLILESASTNQTSMYLCASSLFRTYGTSNEQYFGPGTRLTVT.

This clonotype was picked up many times. The rearrangement uses TRBV11-2 and TRBJ2-4; no firm D call. Deletions cut 1 base from V and 4 bases from J, with 11 bases between. Germline V gene data show CDR1 as SGHAT and CDR2 as FQNNGV. The CDR3 spans 15 residues. In DNA form, the CDR3 reads TGTGCCAGCAGCTTAGCAGCCTATTATAAAAACATTCAGTACTTC. Translated: CASSLAAYYKNIQYF. The full variable domain, in which reference TRBV11-2 and TRBJ2-4 provide the parts outside the CDR3, is EAGVAQSPRYKIIEKRQSVAFWCNPISGHATLYWYQQILGQGPKLLIQFQNNGVVDDSQLPKDRFSAERLKGVDSTLKIQPAKLEDSAVYLCASSLAAYYKNIQYFGAGTRLSVL.

The V and J genes are TRBV5-1 and TRBJ2-3; 9 nucleotides match TRBD1. V dropped 4 bases and J dropped 2; count of bases not matched to a gene: 5. Per germline, CDR1 SGHRS and CDR2 YFSETQ. CDR3 length equals 15 residues. The CDR3 loop reads CASSGRTGATDTQYF. As DNA, the CDR3 is TGCGCCAGCAGCGGGAGGACAGGGGCCACAGATACGCAGTATTTT.

This rearrangement joins TRBV11-2 to TRBJ2-1, with 9 positions matching TRBD2. The CDR3 extends over 18 amino acids. Germline values: CDR1 SGHAT, CDR2 FQNNGV. Trimming removed 2 bases from V and 2 bases from J; junction bases left unmatched: 10. Here the CDR3 reads CASSLPVTAGGPYNEQFF. As DNA, the CDR3 is TGTGCCAGCAGCTTACCCGTTACGGCGGGAGGGCCCTACAATGAGCAGTTCTTC. Complete variable domain (other parts from reference TRBV11-2 and TRBJ2-1): EAGVAQSPRYKIIEKRQSVAFWCNPISGHATLYWYQQILGQGPKLLIQFQNNGVVDDSQLPKDRFSAERLKGVDSTLKIQPAKLEDSAVYLCASSLPVTAGGPYNEQFFGPGTRLTVL.

The chain is built from TRBV7-9 and TRBJ2-3; D is ambiguous. V was trimmed by 2 bases and J by 4 bases, leaving 7 bases between them. CDR1 and CDR2 (germline): SEHNR, FQNEAQ (reference sequence). The CDR3 contains 13 residues. The CDR3 is CASSLQPADTQYF. CDR3 nucleotide sequence: TGTGCCAGCAGCTTACAGCCAGCAGATACGCAGTATTTT.

V and J are TRBV4-2 and TRBJ2-7, with TRBD2 identical over 9 bases. J lost 4 bases, V lost 3 bases, and 16 bases had no gene match. CDR1 and CDR2 (germline): LGHNA, YNFKEQ. The CDR3 has 18 amino acids. For the CDR3, the DNA is TGTGCCAGCAGCCAGGCGGTGCCTTTAGCGGGAGCCCTATACGAGCAGTACTTC. This gives the protein CASSQAVPLAGALYEQYF.

This clonotype was recorded at least ten times. This chain uses TRBV2 with TRBJ1-4; 7 bases map to TRBD1. V was pared by 7 bases and J by 4 bases, with 15 bases of the junction left unmatched. The CDR3 spans 17 residues. Germline CDR1 SNHLY, CDR2 FYNNEI. CDR3 nucleotides: TGTGCCAGCATGGTTAGGGACAGCAGCCACCATAATGAAAAACTGTTTTTT. Translated, it gives CASMVRDSSHHNEKLFF.

This clonotype was observed at least ten times. J is TRBJ2-3 and V is TRBV5-1; the D is unclear. Trimming removed 3 bases from V and 5 bases from J, with 7 bases in between. Germline-derived CDR1 and CDR2 are SGHRS and YFSETQ. CDR3 length: 12 amino acids. The DNA of the CDR3 is TGCGCCAGCAGCTCAGTGGGAGATACGCAGTATTTT. This codes for CASSSVGDTQYF.

This clonotype was seen many times. V gene TRBV11-2 combines with J gene TRBJ2-5, with 11 bases matching TRBD2. The CDR3 extends over 15 amino acids. V was pared by 5 bases and J by 5 bases, with 7 bases of the junction left unmatched. Germline CDR1 is SGHAT and CDR2 is FQNNGV. The CDR3 region has the DNA TGTGCCAGCAGCGGACCTAGCGGGGGGATGGAGACCCAGTACTTC. Translation gives CASSGPSGGMETQYF.

This clonotype came up once. V and J are TRBV15 and TRBJ2-3; 8 nucleotides align to TRBD2. The V gene end was trimmed by 1 base and the J gene end by 1 base; junction bases not matched to a gene: 7. This CDR3 comprises 17 residues. Germline CDR1 and CDR2: LNHNV and YYDKDF (reference sequence). The DNA for the CDR3 is TGTGCCACCAGCAGAGGACCAGCGGGAGAGCGCACAGATACGCAGTATTTT. Translating it yields CATSRGPAGERTDTQYF. Drawing the rest from reference TRBV15 and TRBJ2-3, the complete variable domain is DAMVIQNPRYQVTQFGKPVTLSCSQTLNHNVMYWYQQKSSQAPKLLFHYYDKDFNNEADTPDNFQSRRPNTSFCFLDIRSPGLGDTAMYLCATSRGPAGERTDTQYFGPGTRLTVL.

This clonotype was counted many times. J is TRBJ1-1 and V is TRBV7-9; the D gene is possibly TRBD1 (6 bases). V was clipped by 5 bases and J by 3 bases, with 13 bases between them. CDR1 and CDR2 from the germline V gene are SEHNR and FQNEAQ (reference sequence). The CDR3 is made up of 14 amino acids. CDR3 nucleotide sequence: TGTGCCAGCAGCCTGCAGGGGCTGGACACTGAAGCTTTCTTT. Encoded protein: CASSLQGLDTEAFF.

This clonotype was found many times. V gene TRBV3-1 combines with J gene TRBJ1-2; maybe TRBD1 (5 bases). Germline CDR1 reads LGHDT; CDR2 reads YNNKEL (reference sequence). The CDR3 has 16 amino acids. Trimming cost V 4 bases and J 4 bases, with 19 bases left between them. CDR3 sequence: CASSREGGGGGYGYTF. The CDR3 region has the DNA TGTGCCAGCAGCCGGGAGGGTGGCGGCGGGGGCTATGGCTACACCTTC.